Listed below are T cell receptor beta chains from one sample, sequenced in a study of T cell responses to AZD1222 COVID-19 vaccine. TCRdb keeps only in-frame clones here, not all; method: immunoSEQ multiplex PCR. This sample yields 150,000 or so clones, of which approximately 90% are seen a single time; about 4.3% belongs to the top ten. Source: peripheral blood, taken 28 days after the second dose of the MenACWY control vaccine. These receptors originate from an adult who received the MenACWY meningococcal vaccine as a control. The CDR3 runs from the conserved cysteine through the conserved F or W. Fields, in order: CDR3 DNA, CDR3 protein, V gene, clone size, CDR3 length, D gene, J gene. D genes are given only for firm matches. Not all rows give a size; the values are once, few, many and, for expanded clones, a class.

TGCGCCAGCAGCTTGGATCGGGGGGCAGGTCAGCCCCAGCATTTT | CASSLDRGAGQPQHF | TRBV5-1 | . | 15 | . | TRBJ1-5
TGTGCCAGCAGTTTATGGGGGGGGGACAGCCTATACGAGCAGTACTTC | CASSLWGGDSLYEQYF | TRBV28 | . | 16 | . | TRBJ2-7
TGTGCCAGCAGCTTAGAGGCTAGCGGGAGCCCCAGGGAGACCCAGTACTTC | CASSLEASGSPRETQYF | TRBV7-2 | . | 17 | TRBD2 | TRBJ2-5
TGTGCCTGGAGGTCAGGGGATTTAGCCAAAAACATTCAGTACTTC | CAWRSGDLAKNIQYF | TRBV30 | . | 15 | . | TRBJ2-4
TGTGCCAGCAATTCAGGGATTTACGAGCAGTACTTC | CASNSGIYEQYF | TRBV28 | . | 12 | . | TRBJ2-7
TGTGCCAGCAGGCCTTCGGGTGGAACGGGTATAGAAGGCTACACCTTC | CASRPSGGTGIEGYTF | TRBV3-1/TRBV3-2 | . | 16 | . | TRBJ1-2
TGTGCCAGCAGTTTAATACAGGGTTATTCTGGAAACACCATATATTTT | CASSLIQGYSGNTIYF | TRBV6-5 | few | 16 | . | TRBJ1-3
TGTGCCAGCAGTCCCCACCTGAGCGGGAGGCACTCCTACAATGAGCAGTTCTTC | CASSPHLSGRHSYNEQFF | TRBV27 | . | 18 | TRBD2 | TRBJ2-1
TGTGCCAGCAGCCAAATGGGGGGACATGCTACGGAGCAGTACTTC | CASSQMGGHATEQYF | TRBV3-1/TRBV3-2 | . | 15 | . | TRBJ2-7
TGCAGCGTGGGACACGGGGCGCGCGGCGAGCAGTACTTC | CSVGHGARGEQYF | TRBV29-1 | . | 13 | . | TRBJ2-7
TGTGCCAGCAGCTTATCGGGACAGAATTTTTATGGCTACACCTTC | CASSLSGQNFYGYTF | TRBV6-5 | once | 15 | TRBD1 | TRBJ1-2
TGTGCCAGCAGCTTAGGGACAGACCTCTACACCTTC | CASSLGTDLYTF | TRBV7-9 | . | 12 | . | TRBJ1-2
TGTGCCAGCAGCCAGAGGACTAGCGGAAACTACGAGCAGTACTTC | CASSQRTSGNYEQYF | TRBV4-2 | . | 15 | TRBD2 | TRBJ2-7
TGTGCCATCAGTGCCCGGACGGAGCAGTTCTTC | CAISARTEQFF | TRBV10-3 | . | 11 | . | TRBJ2-1
TGTGCCACCAGTGACACGGACACCTTAGAGCAGTACTTC | CATSDTDTLEQYF | TRBV24-1 | . | 13 | . | TRBJ2-7
TGTGCCAGCAGCCTTCAGACAGGGGGTAGGGAGCAGTACTTC | CASSLQTGGREQYF | TRBV7-9 | . | 14 | TRBD1 | TRBJ2-7
TGTGCCAGCAGTTTAATCGGCCTAGCGGGAAAGGTTGAGCAGTTCTTC | CASSLIGLAGKVEQFF | TRBV28 | few | 16 | TRBD2 | TRBJ2-1
TGCAGTGCTAGAAAGATTGAGCAGTTCTTC | CSARKIEQFF | TRBV20-1 | . | 10 | . | TRBJ2-1
TGTGCCAGCAGTTACCGGGCCCCGCGACTAGAGACCCAGTACTTC | CASSYRAPRLETQYF | TRBV6-5 | . | 15 | . | TRBJ2-5
TGTGCCAGCAGCTTAGAACGGATAGGGCAGCCCCAGCATTTT | CASSLERIGQPQHF | TRBV7-2 | . | 14 | . | TRBJ1-5
TGTGCCAGCAGTCTCAGGGAATCGGAGCCCCAGCATTTT | CASSLRESEPQHF | TRBV7-9 | few | 13 | . | TRBJ1-5
TGTGCCAGCACCTTGGGCGGGACAGGCCTTTCCTACGAGCAGTACTTC | CASTLGGTGLSYEQYF | TRBV28 | . | 16 | TRBD1 | TRBJ2-7
TGTGCCTACCAAGATCTTTATGGCTACACCTTC | CAYQDLYGYTF | TRBV6-6 | . | 11 | . | TRBJ1-2
TGTGCCAGCTGGCGGGGGGCCGGGGAGCTGTTTTTT | CASWRGAGELFF | TRBV6-4 | . | 12 | TRBD2 | TRBJ2-2
TGTGCCAGCAGCCAAGTCCAAGGGGAGCAGTTCTTC | CASSQVQGEQFF | TRBV3-1/TRBV3-2 | once | 12 | . | TRBJ2-1
TGTGCCAGCAGTGAAGTGACAGGTCCCTGGACGCCCCAGCATTTT | CASSEVTGPWTPQHF | TRBV2 | . | 15 | . | TRBJ1-5
TGCAGTGCTAGTCCCTGGGGACAGCGAATGAACACTGAAGCTTTCTTT | CSASPWGQRMNTEAFF | TRBV20-1 | . | 16 | TRBD1 | TRBJ1-1
TGTGCCAGCAGCCCCATCAACAACAAGAACACTGAAGCTTTCTTT | CASSPINNKNTEAFF | TRBV7-6 | . | 15 | . | TRBJ1-1
TGCAGCGTTGGGCAAGAGAGCACAGATACGCAGTATTTT | CSVGQESTDTQYF | TRBV29-1 | . | 13 | . | TRBJ2-3
TGTGCCAGCAGCGACATTCGACGCGGCTATGGCTACACCTTC | CASSDIRRGYGYTF | TRBV7-2 | once | 14 | . | TRBJ1-2
TGTGCCAGTAGTGTCTCCGGGACTAACTACAATGAGCAGTTCTTC | CASSVSGTNYNEQFF | TRBV19 | . | 15 | TRBD2 | TRBJ2-1
TGTGCCAGCAGCTCCAGGGGAACTGCTGGAAACACCATATATTTT | CASSSRGTAGNTIYF | TRBV13 | once | 15 | . | TRBJ1-3
TGTGCCAGCAAGACAGGGGGCAATCAGCCCCAGCATTTT | CASKTGGNQPQHF | TRBV6-5 | . | 13 | TRBD1 | TRBJ1-5
TGTGCCTGGAGGGGACAGGGGAACACCGGGGAGCTGTTTTTT | CAWRGQGNTGELFF | TRBV30 | . | 14 | TRBD1 | TRBJ2-2
TGTGCCAGCAGTTTATCCCGGCCACGAACCTACGAGCAGTACTTC | CASSLSRPRTYEQYF | TRBV27 | . | 15 | . | TRBJ2-7
TGTGCCAGCGGCTCGGGTGGGTTTAACTATGGCTACACCTTC | CASGSGGFNYGYTF | TRBV7-9 | few | 14 | . | TRBJ1-2
TGTGCCAGCAGCTTATTCGGACAGGGCTCCTACAATGAGCAGTTCTTC | CASSLFGQGSYNEQFF | TRBV7-3 | once | 16 | TRBD1 | TRBJ2-1
TGCGCCAGCAGCCAAGGGACAGGTGCGAACACTGAAGCTTTCTTT | CASSQGTGANTEAFF | TRBV4-3 | . | 15 | TRBD1 | TRBJ1-1
TGTGCCAGCAGTCCTACCGGGACAGGGGGTCGGGGCATTCAGTACTTC | CASSPTGTGGRGIQYF | TRBV28 | . | 16 | TRBD1 | TRBJ2-4
TGTGCCAGCAGCGACCTCACCCCTAATGAAAAACTGTTTTTT | CASSDLTPNEKLFF | TRBV11-2 | . | 14 | . | TRBJ1-4
TGTGCCAGCAGTCTCTGGGGGCAGGGGCGTGTGTATAATTCACCCCTCCACTTT | CASSLWGQGRVYNSPLHF | TRBV27 | . | 18 | . | TRBJ1-6
TGTGCCAGCAGTCCGACAGTTAATCAGCCCCAGCATTTT | CASSPTVNQPQHF | TRBV6-5 | many | 13 | . | TRBJ1-5
TGCGCCAGCAGCTTAACCGGGACAGCCTATGGCTACACCTTC | CASSLTGTAYGYTF | TRBV5-1 | . | 14 | TRBD1 | TRBJ1-2
TGTGCCAGTGGGGCAGCCGCTAGCACAGATACGCAGTATTTT | CASGAAASTDTQYF | TRBV7-9 | . | 14 | . | TRBJ2-3
TGTGCCAGCAGTTTCCCCCCGCACGGAGAAGCTTTCTTT | CASSFPPHGEAFF | TRBV28 | few | 13 | . | TRBJ1-1
TGTGCCAGCAGCATAGGGACAGGAGGGTACTATGGCTACACCTTC | CASSIGTGGYYGYTF | TRBV6-1 | . | 15 | TRBD1 | TRBJ1-2